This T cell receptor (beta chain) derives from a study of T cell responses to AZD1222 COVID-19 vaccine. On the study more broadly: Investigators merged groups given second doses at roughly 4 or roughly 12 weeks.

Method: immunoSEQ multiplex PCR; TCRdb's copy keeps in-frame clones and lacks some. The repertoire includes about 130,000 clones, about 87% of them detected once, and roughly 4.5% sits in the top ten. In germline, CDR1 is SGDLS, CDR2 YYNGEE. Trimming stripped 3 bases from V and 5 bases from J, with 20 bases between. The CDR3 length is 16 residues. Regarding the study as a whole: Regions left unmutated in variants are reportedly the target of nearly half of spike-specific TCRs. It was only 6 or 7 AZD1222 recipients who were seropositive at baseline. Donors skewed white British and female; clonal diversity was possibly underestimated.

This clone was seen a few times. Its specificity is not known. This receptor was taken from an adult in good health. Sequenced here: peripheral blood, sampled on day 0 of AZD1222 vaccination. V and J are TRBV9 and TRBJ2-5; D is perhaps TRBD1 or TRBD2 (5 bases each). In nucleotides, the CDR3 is TGTGCCAGCAGCGAGAGGGGAATTGGGCTGGGGGAGACCCAGTACTTC. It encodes CASSERGIGLGETQYF.